A selection of T cell receptor beta chains follows, all from one sample in a study of cytomegalovirus exposure and HLA in healthy donors. TCRdb's table, derived via immunoSEQ multiplex PCR, lists solely in-frame clones and lacks some. The repertoire holds under 200,000 clones, with approximately 77% as singletons. Source material: PBMCs. Receptor source: a female donor in good health and CMV-seronegative. CDR3s leave out the opening cysteine and the closing phenylalanine or tryptophan.

TRBV6-1 ASSETRVTGANVLT
TRBV15 ATSMGGNTGKLF
TRBV7-8 ASSLTAYSNQPQH
TRBV4-1 ASSQERRAF
TRBV18 ASSPDRTYEQY
TRBV6-1 ASSEAGDSSYEQY
TRBV6-5 ASSYGDRAGNEQY
TRBV25-1 ASSEPGTGVYEQY
TRBV5-6 ASSLARGGALETQY
TRBV6-1 ASSEVHNQPQH
TRBV28 ASTLEAGDYYEQY
TRBV29-1 SVETRMNTEAF
TRBV4-2 ASSQDQDSVSYEQY
TRBV30 AWAHHSPQGSPLH
TRBV4-3 ASSQTGVDNSPLH
TRBV30 AWSRTLSTAGTISYEQY
TRBV6-1 ASSEGGRYGYT
TRBV4-2 ASSQESVPDLPRNEQF
TRBV28 ASSLQDRGYEKLF
TRBV5-5 ASSSVETGGPTYGYT
TRBV19 ASGTAFYNEQF
TRBV10-3 AISVGTEQGPQH
TRBV27 ASSFGQGNEQF
TRBV6-6 ASSYSTARDEKLF
TRBV4-3 ASSQRLAGGYNEQF
TRBV2 ASSVTGTEAF
TRBV2 ASSEQGGTEAF
TRBV29-1 SAEGSTDTQY
TRBV7-8 ASSLGGTGARLGYT
TRBV5-1 ASSPGSKQGGTGELF
TRBV4-3 ASSQEPPETSSLPDTQY
TRBV28 ASSSPSRILAFYNEQF